What follows are 15 T cell receptor beta chains derived from one specimen sequenced in a study of vaccination and CD4 T cells after COVID-19. These TCRs are of unknown antigen specificity. Described treatment: approximately nine-day PBMC culture with coronavirus spike peptide pools or control peptides (ViraFEST assay). CD4+ T-cell collection from the unexposed donor predated the COVID-19 pandemic (2011-2018). Oncomine TCR Beta short-read sequencing was applied to DNA from cultured CD4+ T cells. Genomic DNA was taken out of cultured CD4+ T cells by extraction. A single record per CDR3 protein comes from TCRdb applying MiXCR to the PCR reads. Among under 8,000 distinct CDR3 sequences listed, roughly a third were seen once. Material: CD4+ T cells from blood, cultured in vitro. The receptor set was obtained from a human donor in good health.

V gene TRBV20-1 combines with J gene TRBJ2-1, with a tentative D call TRBD2 (6 bases). CDR1 DFQATT and CDR2 SNEGSKA come from the germline V gene (reference sequence). Trimming removed 4 bases at V and 12 bases at J, with 25 bases between. This CDR3 is built from 15 residues. The CDR3 region has the DNA TGCAGTGCTACTAGCCGCGGGACTCCTGCCATGGGGCAGTTCTTC. Its protein product is CSATSRGTPAMGQFF.

This clonotype was seen only a few times. J is TRBJ2-1 and V is TRBV10-3, with 10 positions matching TRBD1. The V gene end was trimmed by 6 bases and the J gene end by 10 bases; junction bases not matched to a gene: 12. The CDR3 consists of 15 residues. Germline V gene lookup returns CDR1 ENHRY and CDR2 SYGVKD. CDR3 sequence reads: CAISGGQGDAKEQFF. Here the CDR3 DNA reads TGTGCCATCAGCGGAGGACAGGGGGATGCTAAGGAGCAGTTCTTC.

The J gene is TRBJ2-7, the V gene TRBV4-2, with D possibly being TRBD2 (6 bases). Germline V gene lookup returns CDR1 LGHNA and CDR2 YNFKEQ. This CDR3 comprises 15 residues. The ends were cut back, 0 bases at V and 7 bases at J, with 16 bases in the middle. Written as DNA, the CDR3 is TGTGCCAGCAGCCAAGATTTCTCGGGAGTAAAAGAGCAGTACTTC. This sequence encodes CASSQDFSGVKEQYF.

This clonotype turned up a few times. The rearrangement links TRBV2 to TRBJ2-1; 9 bases align to TRBD2. With 4 bases clipped from V and 5 bases from J, the junction kept 6 bases outside the gene matches. Germline V lookup: CDR1 SNHLY, CDR2 FYNNEI. The CDR3 covers 15 residues. DNA for the CDR3: TGTGCCAGCAGTGGTGGCGGGAGGGCCAACAATGAGCAGTTCTTC. This encodes CASSGGGRANNEQFF. The full variable domain, rest sourced from reference TRBV2 and TRBJ2-1, is EPEVTQTPSHQVTQMGQEVILRCVPISNHLYFYWYRQILGQKVEFLVSFYNNEISEKSEIFDDQFSVERPDGSNFTLKIRSTKLEDSAMYFCASSGGGRANNEQFFGPGTRLTVL.

This clonotype has a handful of counts. This sequence joins TRBV5-8 and TRBJ2-7; D is uncertain. V gave up 0 bases and J gave up 0 bases, with 7 bases separating them. The CDR3 loop spans 14 amino acids. Germline lookup yields CDR1 SGHTS and CDR2 YDEGEE. For the CDR3, the DNA is TGTGCCAGCAGCTTGGCGGGCCTCTCCTACGAGCAGTACTTC. Its translation: CASSLAGLSYEQYF.

This clonotype was picked up a small number of times. The chain is built from TRBV10-3 and TRBJ1-1, with D perhaps TRBD1 (6 bases). The germline V gene has CDR1 ENHRY and CDR2 SYGVKD. The CDR3 sequence is 14 residues long. Trimming removed 4 bases at V and 1 base at J, with 10 bases between. The DNA for the CDR3 is TGTGCCATCAGTGGGAACAGGGAGAACACTGAAGCTTTCTTT. Its translation is CAISGNRENTEAFF.

V usage is TRBV20-1 and J usage is TRBJ1-2; no firm D call. CDR3 size: 13 residues. V lost 5 bases, J lost 8 bases, and 18 bases lay in between. The germline gives CDR1 DFQATT, CDR2 SNEGSKA (reference sequence). In nucleotides, the CDR3 is TGCAGTGCTCCCCGACTACCCCTGCAGGGCTACACCTTC. Its translation: CSAPRLPLQGYTF.

The V call is TRBV11-2, the J call TRBJ2-7; D is ambiguous. V shed 5 bases and J shed 6 bases, with 8 bases lying between them. This CDR3 region has 11 residues. Per germline, CDR1 SGHAT and CDR2 FQNNGV. In DNA, the CDR3 is TGTGCCAGCAGCCCTAAAGGCGAGCAGTACTTC. It encodes CASSPKGEQYF.

The rearrangement uses TRBV10-1 and TRBJ2-3; D gene ambiguous. The CDR3 is made up of 9 amino acids. The germline V and J ends were trimmed by 11 bases and 8 bases, with 8 bases remaining between them. Germline assignment: CDR1 WNHNN and CDR2 SYGVQD (reference sequence). CDR3 loop: CARTATQYF. The DNA for the CDR3 is TGCGCCCGCACGGCTACGCAGTATTTT.

A word on this clonotype: One junction end does not reproduce the germline sequence, and a read error may be involved. The rearrangement uses TRBV20-1 and TRBJ2-7; 13 bases fit TRBD2. The germline V gene has CDR1 DFQATT and CDR2 SNEGSKA (reference sequence). The CDR3 covers 17 residues. The CDR3: CGAPAGGLAGAAYEQYF. CDR3 DNA sequence: TGCGGTGCTCCGGCCGGAGGACTAGCGGGGGCGGCCTACGAGCAGTACTTC.

The chain combines TRBV7-8 with TRBJ2-5; 9 nucleotides agree with TRBD1. V lost 5 bases and J lost 3; bases outside the gene matches: 10. Germline V lookup: CDR1 SGHVS, CDR2 FQNEAQ. This CDR3 is built from 16 residues. Written as DNA, the CDR3 is TGTGCCAGCAGCGAAGCTTGGACAGGGGCGAAAGAGACCCAGTACTTC. Amino acid sequence: CASSEAWTGAKETQYF.

In this sample, this clonotype turned up a few times. The CDR3 loop is CSANSGTGVHEQYF. The CDR3 DNA is TGCAGTGCGAACTCCGGGACAGGGGTCCACGAGCAGTACTTC. J is TRBJ2-7 and V is TRBV20-1; 10 bases map to TRBD1. The trim removed 6 bases at V and 5 bases at J, leaving 10 bases unmatched. The CDR3 loop spans 14 amino acids. Germline V lookup: CDR1 DFQATT, CDR2 SNEGSKA (reference sequence).

V gene TRBV29-1 combines with J gene TRBJ1-2; 8 bases align to TRBD1. CDR3 size: 15 residues. CDR1 and CDR2 from the germline V gene are SQVTM and ANQGSEA. V shed 4 bases, J shed 0 bases, and the junction held 7 bases outside the gene matches. CDR3 loop: CSVVGGTGTNYGYTF. As DNA, the CDR3 is TGCAGCGTTGTGGGGGGGACAGGAACTAACTATGGCTACACCTTC.

This clonotype came up a few times. The chain joins TRBV20-1 to TRBJ1-1; the D is unclear. CDR3 length equals 11 residues. Deletions cut 2 bases from V and 10 bases from J, with 11 bases between. CDR1 DFQATT and CDR2 SNEGSKA come from the germline V gene (reference sequence). The CDR3: CSARRAAGAFF. The CDR3 DNA is TGCAGTGCTAGAAGGGCGGCCGGAGCTTTCTTT.

V is TRBV9 and J is TRBJ1-1, with D possibly matching TRBD1 (6 bases). Trimming took off 0 bases at V and 3 bases at J, with 9 bases between the two ends. This CDR3 is built from 14 residues. Germline values: CDR1 SGDLS, CDR2 YYNGEE. The CDR3 loop is CASSVAGGDTEAFF. As DNA, the CDR3 is TGTGCCAGCAGCGTAGCTGGGGGCGACACTGAAGCTTTCTTT.